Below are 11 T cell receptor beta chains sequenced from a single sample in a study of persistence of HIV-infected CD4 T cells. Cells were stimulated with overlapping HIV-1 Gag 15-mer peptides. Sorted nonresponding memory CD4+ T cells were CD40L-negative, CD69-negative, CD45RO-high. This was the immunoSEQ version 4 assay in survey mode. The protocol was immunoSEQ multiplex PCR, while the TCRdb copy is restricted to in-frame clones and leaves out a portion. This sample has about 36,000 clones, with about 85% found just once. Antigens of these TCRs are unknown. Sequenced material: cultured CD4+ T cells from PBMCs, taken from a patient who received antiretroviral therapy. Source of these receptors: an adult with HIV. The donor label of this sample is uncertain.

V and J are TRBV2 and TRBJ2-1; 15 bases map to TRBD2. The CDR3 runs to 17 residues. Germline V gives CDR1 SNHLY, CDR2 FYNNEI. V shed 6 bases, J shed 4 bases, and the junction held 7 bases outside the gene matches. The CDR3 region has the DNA TGTGCCAGCAGGACCAGGACTAGCGGGGGGGGTTACAATGAGCAGTTCTTC. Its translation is CASRTRTSGGGYNEQFF.

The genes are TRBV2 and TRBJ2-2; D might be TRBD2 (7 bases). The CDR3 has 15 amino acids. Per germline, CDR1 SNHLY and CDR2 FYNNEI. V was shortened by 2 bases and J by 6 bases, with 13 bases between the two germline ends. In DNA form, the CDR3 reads TGTGCCAGCAGTGAAATGAGGGGGGGCCCCGGGGAGCTGTTTTTT. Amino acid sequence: CASSEMRGGPGELFF.

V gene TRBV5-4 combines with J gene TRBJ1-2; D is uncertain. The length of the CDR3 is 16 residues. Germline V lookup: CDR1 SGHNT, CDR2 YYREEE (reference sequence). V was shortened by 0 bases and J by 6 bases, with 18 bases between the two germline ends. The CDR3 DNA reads TGTGCCAGCAGCTTGGCCTCGGTGCCCGGGGTGGATGGCTACACCTTC. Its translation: CASSLASVPGVDGYTF.

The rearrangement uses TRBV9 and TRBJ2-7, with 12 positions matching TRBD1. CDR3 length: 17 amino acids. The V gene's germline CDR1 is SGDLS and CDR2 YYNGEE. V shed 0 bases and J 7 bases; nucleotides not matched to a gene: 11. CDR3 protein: CASSVATGDRGPGEQYF. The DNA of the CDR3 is TGTGCCAGCAGCGTAGCTACAGGGGACAGGGGGCCTGGAGAGCAGTACTTC.

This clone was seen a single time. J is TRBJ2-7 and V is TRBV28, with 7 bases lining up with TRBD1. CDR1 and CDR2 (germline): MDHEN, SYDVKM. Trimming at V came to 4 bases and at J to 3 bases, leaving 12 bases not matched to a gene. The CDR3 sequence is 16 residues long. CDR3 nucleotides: TGTGCCAGCAGTTCCCAAAAAACCGGGACAGACTACGAGCAGTACTTC. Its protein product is CASSSQKTGTDYEQYF.

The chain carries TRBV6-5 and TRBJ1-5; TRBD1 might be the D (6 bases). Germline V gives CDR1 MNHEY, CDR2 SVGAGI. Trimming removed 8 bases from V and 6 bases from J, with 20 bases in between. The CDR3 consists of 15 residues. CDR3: CASRPPGGPGQPQHF. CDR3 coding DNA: TGTGCCAGCCGTCCCCCTGGGGGGCCCGGTCAGCCCCAGCATTTT.

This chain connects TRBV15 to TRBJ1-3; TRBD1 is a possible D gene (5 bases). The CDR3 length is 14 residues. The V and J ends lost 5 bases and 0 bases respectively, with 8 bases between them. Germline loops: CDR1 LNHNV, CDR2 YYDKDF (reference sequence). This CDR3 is CATSQTVSGNTIYF. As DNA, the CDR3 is TGTGCCACCAGCCAGACAGTCTCTGGAAACACCATATATTTT.

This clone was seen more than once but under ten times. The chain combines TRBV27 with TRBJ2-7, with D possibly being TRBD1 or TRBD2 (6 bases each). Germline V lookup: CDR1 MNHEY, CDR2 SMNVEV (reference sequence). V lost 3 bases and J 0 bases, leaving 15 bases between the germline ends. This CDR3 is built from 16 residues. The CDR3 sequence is CASSFGGTSSSYEQYF. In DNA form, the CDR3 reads TGTGCCAGCAGTTTTGGCGGGACAAGTAGCTCCTACGAGCAGTACTTC.

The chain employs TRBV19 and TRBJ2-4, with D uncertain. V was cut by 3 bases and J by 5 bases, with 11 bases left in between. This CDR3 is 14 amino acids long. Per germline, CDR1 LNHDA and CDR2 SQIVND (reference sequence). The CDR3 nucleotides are TGTGCCAGTAGTATCCGACAACGAGAAAACATTCAGTACTTC. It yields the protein CASSIRQRENIQYF.

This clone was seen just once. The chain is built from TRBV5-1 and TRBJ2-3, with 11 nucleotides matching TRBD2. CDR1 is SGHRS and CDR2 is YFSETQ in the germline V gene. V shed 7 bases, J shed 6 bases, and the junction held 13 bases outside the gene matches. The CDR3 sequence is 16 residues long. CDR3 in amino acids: CASGLLAGASRDTQYF. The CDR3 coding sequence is TGCGCCAGCGGTCTACTAGCGGGGGCCTCTAGGGATACGCAGTATTTT.

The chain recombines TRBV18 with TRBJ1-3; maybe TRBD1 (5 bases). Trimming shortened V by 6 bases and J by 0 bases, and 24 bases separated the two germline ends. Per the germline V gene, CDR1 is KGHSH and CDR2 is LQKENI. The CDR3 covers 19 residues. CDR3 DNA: TGTGCCAGCTCGCAGGGAGCGAACAGTGGGCTCCCCTCTGGAAACACCATATATTTT. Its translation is CASSQGANSGLPSGNTIYF.